A selection of T cell receptor beta chains follows, all from one sample in a study of identical twins. TCRdb used MiXCR to reprocess the 5' RACE reads, holding one entry per CDR3 protein. Of 600,000 to 800,000 distinct CDR3 sequences in the sample, over 20% were seen once. The data were also submitted as part of a second study, on T cells expressing NK-cell markers.

Source material: PBMCs. Receptors originate from a woman aged 18-29 years in good health. Each CDR3 is given with its conserved first and last residue. A D gene is named only where the DNA matches it firmly. The size of a clone is reported for some rows only, either as once, few or many, or as a class for expanded clones.

clone_size	d_call	v_call	j_call	cdr3_aa	cdr3_nt
few	-	TRBV10-3	TRBJ1-3	CAIRGSGSIYF	TGTGCCATCAGGGGGTCCGGTTCCATATATTTT
many	TRBD1	TRBV7-6	TRBJ2-5	CASMALDRYQETQYF	TGTGCCAGCATGGCACTGGACAGGTATCAAGAGACCCAGTACTTC
many	-	TRBV12-3/TRBV12-4	TRBJ1-1	CASSSLVTKATEAFF	TGTGCCAGCAGTTCCCTTGTAACCAAGGCGACTGAAGCTTTCTTT
-	-	TRBV7-2	TRBJ2-3	CASRQGGGTDTQYF	TGTGCCAGCAGGCAGGGGGGGGGCACAGATACGCAGTATTTT
-	-	TRBV7-2	TRBJ2-3	CASSFFSDTQYF	TGTGCCAGCAGCTTCTTCTCAGATACGCAGTATTTT
-	TRBD2	TRBV7-2	TRBJ2-5	CASSRWSTSRAPKTQYF	TGTGCCAGCAGCCGGTGGTCGACTAGCCGGGCCCCGAAGACCCAGTACTTC
few	TRBD2	TRBV9	TRBJ2-1	CASSATAGLGVAGAAEQFF	TGTGCCAGCAGCGCGACGGCAGGACTGGGAGTGGCGGGAGCGGCTGAGCAGTTCTTC
few	TRBD2	TRBV20-1	TRBJ2-1	CCARDDGGRADSGEQFF	TGCTGTGCTAGAGATGATGGCGGGAGGGCCGATAGCGGTGAGCAGTTCTTC
-	-	TRBV7-2	TRBJ2-3	CASSLVSGISTDTQYF	TGTGCCAGCAGCTTAGTGAGTGGGATTAGCACAGATACGCAGTATTTT
many	-	TRBV9	TRBJ1-1	CASSVSGVNTEAFF	TGTGCCAGCAGCGTATCCGGAGTGAACACTGAAGCTTTCTTT
few	TRBD2	TRBV20-1	TRBJ2-1	CSALGLAGYNEQFF	TGCAGTGCCCTGGGACTAGCGGGTTACAATGAGCAGTTCTTC
many	-	TRBV12-3/TRBV12-4	TRBJ1-6	CASSLTGRRSPLHF	TGTGCCAGCAGTTTGACAGGAAGGCGATCACCCCTCCACTTT
-	-	TRBV5-5	TRBJ2-2	CASSLAGLGRANTGELFF	TGTGCCAGCAGCTTGGCCGGTTTAGGCAGGGCTAACACCGGGGAGCTGTTTTTT
-	TRBD2	TRBV7-2	TRBJ2-3	CASSYQRDRTDTQYF	TGTGCCAGCAGCTACCAGCGGGACCGCACAGATACGCAGTATTTT
-	-	TRBV20-1	TRBJ2-1	CSAAAYNEQFF	TGCAGTGCCGCAGCCTACAATGAGCAGTTCTTC
few	-	TRBV7-9	TRBJ1-2	CASSFPGSRLTRTF	TGTGCCAGCAGCTTCCCTGGGTCCCGATTAACTAGGACCTTC
few	-	TRBV12-3/TRBV12-4	TRBJ2-7	CASRQGLDRGYEQYF	TGTGCCAGCAGACAAGGACTGGACCGGGGCTACGAGCAGTACTTC
-	-	TRBV11-3	TRBJ1-1	CASRIEMGDTEAFF	TGTGCCAGCAGGATTGAGATGGGGGACACTGAAGCTTTCTTT
-	TRBD1	TRBV24-1	TRBJ1-2	CATSDPGQGGAAGGYTF	TGTGCCACCAGTGATCCGGGACAGGGCGGAGCAGCGGGAGGCTACACCTTC
many	-	TRBV7-8	TRBJ2-1	CASSLDPGPYEQFF	TGTGCCAGCAGCTTAGACCCGGGGCCTTATGAGCAGTTCTTC
few	-	TRBV6-5	TRBJ2-7	CASSYFGGQNYEQYF	TGTGCCAGCAGTTACTTTGGGGGGCAGAACTACGAGCAGTACTTC
-	-	TRBV6-5	TRBJ2-7	CASSWLGEQYF	TGTGCCAGCAGTTGGTTGGGGGAGCAGTACTTC
-	-	TRBV20-1	TRBJ2-1	CSATWPKGRAYNEQFF	TGCAGTGCCACGTGGCCCAAGGGTAGGGCTTACAATGAGCAGTTCTTC